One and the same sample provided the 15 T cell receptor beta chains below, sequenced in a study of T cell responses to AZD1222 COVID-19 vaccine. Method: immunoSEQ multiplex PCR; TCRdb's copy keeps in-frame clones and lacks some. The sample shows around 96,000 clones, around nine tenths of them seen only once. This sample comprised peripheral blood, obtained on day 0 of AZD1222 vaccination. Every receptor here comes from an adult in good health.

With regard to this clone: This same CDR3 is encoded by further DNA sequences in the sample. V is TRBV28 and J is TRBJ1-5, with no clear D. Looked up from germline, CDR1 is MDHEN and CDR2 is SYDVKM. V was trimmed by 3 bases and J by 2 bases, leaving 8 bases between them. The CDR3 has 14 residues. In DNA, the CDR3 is TGTGCCAGCAGTTTCGAGAACGGCAATCAGCCCCAGCATTTT. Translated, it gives CASSFENGNQPQHF.

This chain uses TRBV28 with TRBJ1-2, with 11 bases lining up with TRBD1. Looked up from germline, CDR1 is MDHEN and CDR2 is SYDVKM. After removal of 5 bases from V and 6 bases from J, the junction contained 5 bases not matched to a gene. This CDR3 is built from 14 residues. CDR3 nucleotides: TGTGCCAGCAGTCTGGACAGGGGGCCCCATGGCTACACCTTC. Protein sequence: CASSLDRGPHGYTF.

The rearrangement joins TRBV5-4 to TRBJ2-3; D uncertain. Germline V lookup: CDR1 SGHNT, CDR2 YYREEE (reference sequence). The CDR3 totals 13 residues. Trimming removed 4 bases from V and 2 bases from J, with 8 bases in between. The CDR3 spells CASSRPHTDTQYF. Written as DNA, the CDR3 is TGTGCCAGCAGCAGGCCTCACACAGATACGCAGTATTTT.

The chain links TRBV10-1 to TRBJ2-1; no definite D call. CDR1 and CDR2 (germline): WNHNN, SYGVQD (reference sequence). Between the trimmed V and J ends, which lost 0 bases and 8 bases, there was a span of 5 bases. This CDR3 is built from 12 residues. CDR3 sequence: CASSESIDEQFF. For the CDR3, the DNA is TGCGCCAGCAGTGAGTCTATCGATGAGCAGTTCTTC.

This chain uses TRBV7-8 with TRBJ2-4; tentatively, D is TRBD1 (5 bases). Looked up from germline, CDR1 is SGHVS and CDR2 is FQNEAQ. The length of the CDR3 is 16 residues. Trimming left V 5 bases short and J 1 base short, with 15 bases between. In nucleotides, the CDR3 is TGTGCCAGCAGCCGTTTGAGTGGGGCTGCCAAAAACATTCAGTACTTC. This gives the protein CASSRLSGAAKNIQYF.

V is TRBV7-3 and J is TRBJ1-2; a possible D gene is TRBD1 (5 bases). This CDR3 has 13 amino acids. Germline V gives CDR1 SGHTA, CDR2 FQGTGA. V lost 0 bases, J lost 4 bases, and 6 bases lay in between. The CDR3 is CASSLTGTYGYTF. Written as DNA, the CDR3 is TGTGCCAGCAGCTTAACCGGGACCTATGGCTACACCTTC.

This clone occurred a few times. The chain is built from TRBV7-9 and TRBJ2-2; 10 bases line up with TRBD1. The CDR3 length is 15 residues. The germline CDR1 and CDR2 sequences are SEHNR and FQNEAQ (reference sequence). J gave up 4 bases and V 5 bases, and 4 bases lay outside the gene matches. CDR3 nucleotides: TGTGCCAGCAGCCCGACAGGGGGCTTCACCGGGGAGCTGTTTTTT. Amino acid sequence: CASSPTGGFTGELFF.

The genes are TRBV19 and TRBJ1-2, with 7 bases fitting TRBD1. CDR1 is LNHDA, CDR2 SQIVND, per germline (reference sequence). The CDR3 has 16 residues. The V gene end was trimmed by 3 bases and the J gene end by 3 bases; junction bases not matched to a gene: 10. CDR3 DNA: TGTGCCAGTAGTATCCCCCCCACAGGGGAGGACTATGGCTACACCTTC. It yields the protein CASSIPPTGEDYGYTF.

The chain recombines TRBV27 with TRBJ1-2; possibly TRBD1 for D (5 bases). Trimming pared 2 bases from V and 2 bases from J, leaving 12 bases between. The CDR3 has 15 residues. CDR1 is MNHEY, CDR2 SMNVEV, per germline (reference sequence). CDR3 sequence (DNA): TGTGCCAGCAGTTTAGGCACAGGATCAAACTATGGCTACACCTTC. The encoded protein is CASSLGTGSNYGYTF.

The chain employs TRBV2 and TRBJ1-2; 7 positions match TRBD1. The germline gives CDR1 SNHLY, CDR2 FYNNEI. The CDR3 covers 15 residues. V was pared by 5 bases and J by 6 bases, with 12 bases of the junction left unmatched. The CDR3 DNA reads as TGTGCCAGCAGTATTATTAAACAGGGGCAGAATGGCTACACCTTC. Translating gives CASSIIKQGQNGYTF.

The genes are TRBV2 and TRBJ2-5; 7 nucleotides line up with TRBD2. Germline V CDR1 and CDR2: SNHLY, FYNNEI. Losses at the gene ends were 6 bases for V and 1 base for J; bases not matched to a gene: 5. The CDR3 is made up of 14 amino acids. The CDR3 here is CASSGSGVQETQYF. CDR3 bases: TGTGCCAGCAGCGGGAGCGGGGTCCAAGAGACCCAGTACTTC.

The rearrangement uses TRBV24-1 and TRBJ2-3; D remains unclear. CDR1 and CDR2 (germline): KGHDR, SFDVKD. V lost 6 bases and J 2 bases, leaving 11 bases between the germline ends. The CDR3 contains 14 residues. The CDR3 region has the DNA TGTGCCACCAGTTCGGTTCAGCACACAGATACGCAGTATTTT. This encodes CATSSVQHTDTQYF.

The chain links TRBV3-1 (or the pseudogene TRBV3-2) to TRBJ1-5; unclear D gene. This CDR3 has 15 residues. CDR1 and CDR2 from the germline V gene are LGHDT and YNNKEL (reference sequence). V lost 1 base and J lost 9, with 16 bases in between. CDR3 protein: CASSQGETVQSPQHF. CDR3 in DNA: TGTGCCAGCAGCCAAGGAGAGACGGTACAATCGCCCCAGCATTTT.

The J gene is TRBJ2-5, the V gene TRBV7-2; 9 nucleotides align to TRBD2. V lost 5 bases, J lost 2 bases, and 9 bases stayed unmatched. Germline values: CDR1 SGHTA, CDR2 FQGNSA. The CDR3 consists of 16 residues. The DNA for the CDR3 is TGTGCCAGCAGCCGCGGGGGGGCACTTCAACAAGAGACCCAGTACTTC. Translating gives CASSRGGALQQETQYF. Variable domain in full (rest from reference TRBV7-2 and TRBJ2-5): GAGVSQSPSNKVTEKGKDVELRCDPISGHTALYWYRQSLGQGLEFLIYFQGNSAPDKSGLPSDRFSAERTGGSVSTLTIQRTQQEDSAVYLCASSRGGALQQETQYFGPGTRLLVL.

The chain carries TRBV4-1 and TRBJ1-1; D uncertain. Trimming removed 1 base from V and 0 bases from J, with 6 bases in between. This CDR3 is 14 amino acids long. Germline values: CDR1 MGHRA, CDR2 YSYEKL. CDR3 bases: TGCGCCAGCAGCCAAGGATCGGTGAACACTGAAGCTTTCTTT. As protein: CASSQGSVNTEAFF.